This T cell receptor beta chain derives from a study of T-cell memory formation after mild COVID-19. This clonotype came up a few times. What it recognizes is unknown. The CDR3 extends over 15 amino acids. V lost 9 bases and J lost 7; bases outside the gene matches: 14. Germline assignment: CDR1 MNHEY and CDR2 SMNVEV (reference sequence). Study outcomes and limitations: That cross-reactive memory joined was suggested by some responding clones appearing in pre-infection memory.

TCRdb passed the 5' RACE reads through MiXCR, listing each CDR3 protein once. Of more than 350,000 distinct CDR3 sequences in the sample, approximately 16% were seen once. Sequencing was performed on PBMCs or a T cell subset sorted from them (not recorded which). The rearrangement joins TRBV27 to TRBJ1-4, with TRBD1 matching over 7 bases. The receptor's source is a man between 18 and 29 years old who had mild COVID-19 (a few samples of this study predate the infection). Cell type and time point are not known. The CDR3 protein is CARTTGQLWSEKLFF. CDR3 in DNA: TGTGCCAGGACGACAGGGCAACTCTGGAGTGAAAAACTGTTTTTT. Drawing the rest from reference TRBV27 and TRBJ1-4, the complete variable domain is EAQVTQNPRYLITVTGKKLTVTCSQNMNHEYMSWYRQDPGLGLRQIYYSMNVEVTDKGDVPEGYKVSRKEKRNFPLILESPSPNQTSLYFCARTTGQLWSEKLFFGSGTQLSVL.